This entry features one T cell receptor beta chain sequence. Antigen unknown. This sample is part of a study of T cell responses to AZD1222 COVID-19 vaccine. Study observations and caveats: Donor demographics were predominantly white British with a female majority; clonal diversity may be underestimated. The study found vaccine-associated CD4 TCRs spanning spike, dominant at 160-218 and 743-854. Repertoires in all cases were sampled only once the peak T cell response had passed.

Only in-frame clones appear in the TCRdb table, and some are missing; sequencing was by immunoSEQ multiplex PCR. The top ten hold 9% to 9.5% of the sample, which has under 130,000 clones, 88% seen once. J lost 6 bases, V lost 4 bases, and 7 bases had no gene match. The germline V gene encodes CDR1 SGHRS and CDR2 YFSETQ. The CDR3 spans 16 residues. The sequencing here drew on peripheral blood, taken on day 0 of AZD1222 vaccination. The J gene is TRBJ2-2, the V gene TRBV5-1; TRBD2 agrees at 12 bases. This TCR derives from an adult in good health. CDR3 nucleotide sequence: TGCGCCAGCAGCACGACTAGCGGGAGTCGCGCCGGGGAGCTGTTTTTT. The encoded protein is CASSTTSGSRAGELFF.